This T cell receptor (beta chain) was obtained from a study of regulatory T cells in long-lasting Graves disease. This clonotype was counted only a few times. Library construction for TCR beta used iRepertoire HTBI primers and Arm-PCR of CDR3 regions. As handled by the study authors: In the combined samples, under 80 TRBV and 11 to 15 TRBJ segments were identified. Each CDR3 protein gets one entry after TCRdb re-called the multiplex PCR reads with MiXCR. The V and J calls follow TCRdb's processing rather than the paper's. The data show some 220,000 distinct CDR3 sequences, with roughly a fifth seen just once and 12% held by the top ten. CDR1 is KGHSH and CDR2 is LQKENI in the germline V gene. Trimming at V came to 6 bases and at J to 4 bases, leaving 7 bases not matched to a gene. This CDR3 is 14 amino acids long. Regarding time point: newly diagnosed GD, antithyroid drugs for less than 3 months. There was RNA extracted from PBMCs, and the TCR library was made from it. The guidelines of the American Thyroid Association were the basis for diagnosing Graves' disease.

This sample also appeared in a second study, on T cells in Graves' hyperthyroidism and ophthalmopathy.

The sequencing here drew on peripheral blood mononuclear cells (PBMCs), taken at new diagnosis, from a patient treated with antithyroid drugs. The chain combines TRBV18 with TRBJ2-7, with 9 bases matching TRBD1. The TCR sequence derives from a woman aged 25 to 39 with Graves disease. CDR3 protein: CASSGTGPIYEQYF. In DNA form, the CDR3 reads TGTGCCAGCTCTGGGACAGGGCCGATTTACGAGCAGTACTTC.